Only one count was recorded for the clone carrying this T cell receptor (beta chain). CDR1 and CDR2 (germline): SEHNR, FQNEAQ (reference sequence). This CDR3 spans 12 amino acids. V gave up 4 bases and J gave up 8 bases, with 8 bases separating them. This entry is derived from a study of blood T cell repertoires in COVID-19. About the study: Specimens from acute and convalescent COVID-19 originated in the United States, Italy and Spain. Nucleic acid was either cDNA or gDNA, and it came from T cells, B-cell-depleted T cells, or PBMCs.

In the original analysis: Using reference gene primer amplification, nucleated cell counts were estimated. Sequencing used immunoSEQ multiplex PCR; TCRdb keeps in-frame clones, though not all of them. V, J and clone size are taken as reported in that table, and D and trimming were inferred from the DNA itself. The sample holds hundreds of thousands of clones, approximately 78% seen once. The source is a woman aged 55 to 70 with active or convalescent COVID-19. Source material: peripheral blood. This sequence joins TRBV7-9 and TRBJ1-4; no firm D call. Here the CDR3 reads CASSSIREKLFF. CDR3 nucleotides: TGTGCCAGCAGCTCCATTCGGGAAAAACTGTTTTTT. The full variable domain, rest sourced from reference TRBV7-9 and TRBJ1-4, is DTGVSQNPRHKITKRGQNVTFRCDPISEHNRLYWYRQTLGQGPEFLTYFQNEAQLEKSRLLSDRFSAERPKGSFSTLEIQRTEQGDSAMYLCASSSIREKLFFGSGTQLSVL.